This is a list of T cell receptor beta chains from one sample in a study of CD8 T cells in ankylosing spondylitis. TCRdb reprocessed the 5' RACE reads via MiXCR and lists one record per CDR3 protein. The sample contains 300,000 to 400,000 distinct CDR3 sequences, roughly 15% of which appear only once. The sequenced sample consisted of blood, either unsorted or a sorted T cell fraction (not recorded which). The receptors come from a male donor with ankylosing spondylitis or in good health (not recorded which). Each CDR3 is given with its conserved first and last residue. The D gene is left open where the match is weak. Size is stated for part of the rows, as once, few or many counts, or as a class when the clone is expanded.

V: TRBV20-1
size: .
D: .
J: TRBJ2-3
CDR3: CSAVTGDPSTDTQYF
DNA: TGCAGTGCTGTCACAGGTGACCCTAGCACAGATACGCAGTATTTT

V: TRBV6-1
size: .
D: .
J: TRBJ2-3
CDR3: CASSRIGTSAQYF
DNA: TGTGCCAGCAGTAGAATAGGGACAAGTGCGCAGTATTTT

V: TRBV5-1
size: .
D: TRBD1
J: TRBJ2-3
CDR3: CASSQGTGPDTQYF
DNA: TGCGCCAGCAGCCAAGGGACAGGGCCAGATACGCAGTATTTT

V: TRBV7-4
size: .
D: TRBD1
J: TRBJ1-4
CDR3: CASSPPGQREKLFF
DNA: TGTGCCAGCAGCCCCCCGGGACAGCGGGAAAAACTGTTTTTT

V: TRBV3-1
size: .
D: .
J: TRBJ2-7
CDR3: CASSQDPGLSYEQYF
DNA: TGTGCCAGCAGCCAAGATCCCGGCCTATCCTACGAGCAGTACTTC

V: TRBV6-5
size: .
D: .
J: TRBJ1-2
CDR3: CASSYTSNPGSLNYGYTF
DNA: TGTGCCAGCAGTTACACGTCGAATCCGGGGTCTCTTAACTATGGCTACACCTTC

V: TRBV2
size: .
D: .
J: TRBJ1-5
CDR3: CASSVTGRYQPQHF
DNA: TGTGCCAGCAGTGTAACAGGGCGCTATCAGCCCCAGCATTTT

V: TRBV27
size: few
D: .
J: TRBJ2-1
CDR3: CASSLRLASHEQFF
DNA: TGTGCCAGCAGTTTAAGGCTAGCTAGCCATGAGCAGTTCTTC

V: TRBV7-8
size: .
D: TRBD2
J: TRBJ2-1
CDR3: CASSFLAGTYNEQFF
DNA: TGTGCCAGCAGCTTCTTAGCGGGGACTTACAATGAGCAGTTCTTC

V: TRBV11-2
size: .
D: .
J: TRBJ1-4
CDR3: CASGRTNNEKLFF
DNA: TGTGCCAGCGGCCGGACTAATAATGAAAAACTGTTTTTT

V: TRBV7-9
size: .
D: TRBD1
J: TRBJ2-7
CDR3: CASSLLPGGSYEQYF
DNA: TGTGCCAGCAGCTTACTTCCAGGGGGCTCCTACGAGCAGTACTTC

V: TRBV12-3/TRBV12-4
size: few
D: .
J: TRBJ2-1
CDR3: CASSLQTAAQFF
DNA: TGTGCCAGCAGTCTCCAGACGGCAGCTCAGTTCTTC

V: TRBV5-6
size: few
D: .
J: TRBJ1-2
CDR3: CASSLYTAYPNYGYTF
DNA: TGTGCCAGCAGCTTGTATACCGCATACCCTAACTATGGCTACACCTTC

V: TRBV9
size: few
D: .
J: TRBJ2-5
CDR3: CASSVQAGAKETQYF
DNA: TGTGCCAGCAGCGTACAGGCCGGGGCCAAAGAGACCCAGTACTTC

V: TRBV20-1
size: .
D: .
J: TRBJ2-7
CDR3: CSARTRSEQYF
DNA: TGCAGTGCTAGAACCCGGAGTGAGCAGTACTTC

V: TRBV3-1
size: few
D: .
J: TRBJ2-1
CDR3: CASSQSWEQFF
DNA: TGTGCCAGCAGCCAGTCATGGGAGCAGTTCTTC

V: TRBV5-1
size: .
D: .
J: TRBJ2-5
CDR3: CASSLGTQGQETQYF
DNA: TGCGCCAGCAGCTTGGGTACCCAGGGCCAAGAGACCCAGTACTTC

V: TRBV7-8
size: few
D: .
J: TRBJ1-1
CDR3: CASSFQDLNTEAFF
DNA: TGTGCCAGCAGCTTCCAGGATTTGAACACTGAAGCTTTCTTT

V: TRBV19
size: once
D: TRBD2
J: TRBJ2-3
CDR3: CASGTSGRADTQYF
DNA: TGTGCCAGCGGGACTAGCGGGAGGGCAGATACGCAGTATTTT

V: TRBV6-1
size: few
D: .
J: TRBJ1-1
CDR3: CASSRTSVYEAFF
DNA: TGTGCCAGCAGTAGGACGTCGGTCTATGAAGCTTTCTTT

V: TRBV5-1
size: few
D: TRBD1
J: TRBJ2-1
CDR3: CASSPDRNNEQFF
DNA: TGCGCCAGCAGCCCGGACAGGAACAATGAGCAGTTCTTC

V: TRBV12-3/TRBV12-4
size: .
D: .
J: TRBJ2-2
CDR3: CASSFAPNTGELFF
DNA: TGTGCCAGCAGTTTTGCGCCGAACACCGGGGAGCTGTTTTTT

V: TRBV15
size: many
D: .
J: TRBJ2-1
CDR3: CATSRTGLRGEQFF
DNA: TGTGCCACCAGCAGAACCGGCCTTCGGGGGGAGCAGTTCTTC

V: TRBV7-6
size: .
D: .
J: TRBJ2-7
CDR3: CASSLEARGRGSEQYF
DNA: TGTGCCAGCAGCTTAGAGGCTAGAGGGAGGGGGAGCGAGCAGTACTTC

V: TRBV20-1
size: .
D: .
J: TRBJ1-1
CDR3: CSARAQYHDNTEAFF
DNA: TGCAGTGCTAGAGCCCAATACCACGATAACACTGAAGCTTTCTTT

V: TRBV12-3/TRBV12-4
size: few
D: .
J: TRBJ2-1
CDR3: CASSSWSTGLASGQFF
DNA: TGTGCCAGCAGTTCGTGGTCTACCGGCCTGGCGTCAGGGCAGTTCTTC

V: TRBV10-3
size: .
D: .
J: TRBJ2-1
CDR3: CAITRGYGEQFF
DNA: TGTGCCATCACCCGCGGGTACGGGGAGCAGTTCTTC

V: TRBV6-1
size: few
D: TRBD2
J: TRBJ2-7
CDR3: CASSEASGSYEQYF
DNA: TGTGCCAGTTCGGAGGCTAGCGGGAGTTACGAGCAGTACTTC

V: TRBV5-4
size: .
D: .
J: TRBJ2-3
CDR3: CASRNPHGSTQYF
DNA: TGTGCCAGCAGGAATCCGCACGGGTCGACGCAGTATTTT

V: TRBV5-1
size: .
D: .
J: TRBJ2-2
CDR3: CASSTTTNTGELFF
DNA: TGCGCCAGCAGCACCACTACGAACACCGGGGAGCTGTTTTTT

V: TRBV12-3/TRBV12-4
size: .
D: .
J: TRBJ2-1
CDR3: CASSLAVPPNEQFF
DNA: TGTGCCAGCAGTTTAGCGGTACCGCCCAATGAGCAGTTCTTC

V: TRBV5-1
size: few
D: .
J: TRBJ2-4
CDR3: CASSLETRVAKNIQYF
DNA: TGCGCCAGCAGCTTGGAGACCAGGGTAGCCAAAAACATTCAGTACTTC

V: TRBV19
size: many
D: TRBD1
J: TRBJ2-1
CDR3: CASIPGGAYNEQFF
DNA: TGTGCCAGTATACCAGGGGGCGCCTACAATGAGCAGTTCTTC

V: TRBV3-1
size: few
D: TRBD2
J: TRBJ2-5
CDR3: CASSLLAGGSETQYF
DNA: TGTGCCAGCAGCCTCCTAGCGGGGGGATCGGAGACCCAGTACTTC